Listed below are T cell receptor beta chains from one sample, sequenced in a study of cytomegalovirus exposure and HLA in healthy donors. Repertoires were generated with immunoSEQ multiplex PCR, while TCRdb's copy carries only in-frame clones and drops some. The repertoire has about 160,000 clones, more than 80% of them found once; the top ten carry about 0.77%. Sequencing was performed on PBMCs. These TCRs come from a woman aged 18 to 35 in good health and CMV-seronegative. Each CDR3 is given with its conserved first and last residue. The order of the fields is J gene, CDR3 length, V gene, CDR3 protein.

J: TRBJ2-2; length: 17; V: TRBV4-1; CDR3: CASSQDRLAGATGELFF
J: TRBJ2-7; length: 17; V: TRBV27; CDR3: CASSLYQTGTAFYEQYF
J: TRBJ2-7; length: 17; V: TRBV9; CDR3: CASSPGLGLAISYEQYF
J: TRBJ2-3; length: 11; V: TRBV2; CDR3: CASSTSDTQYF
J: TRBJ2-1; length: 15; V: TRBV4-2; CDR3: CASSQDGTVYNEQFF
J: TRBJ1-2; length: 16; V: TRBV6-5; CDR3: CASSYGTRAANYGYTF
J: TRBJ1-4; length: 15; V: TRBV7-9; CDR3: CSSSPTGTSNEKLFF
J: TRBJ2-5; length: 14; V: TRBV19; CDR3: CASSRLGAGETQYF
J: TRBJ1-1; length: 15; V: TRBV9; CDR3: CASSPQTGTDPEAFF
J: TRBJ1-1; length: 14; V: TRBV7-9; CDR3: CASSLTGSYTEAFF
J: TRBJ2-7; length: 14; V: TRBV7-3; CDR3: CASSLNRGIGEQYF
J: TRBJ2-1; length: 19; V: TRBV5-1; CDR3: CASSFSSPIAGSSYNEQFF
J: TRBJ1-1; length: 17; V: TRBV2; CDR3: CASSVEGPWVSGTEAFF
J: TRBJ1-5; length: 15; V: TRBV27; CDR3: CASSLYRGGRQPQHF
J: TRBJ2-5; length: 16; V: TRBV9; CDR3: CASSVVSGGGQETQYF
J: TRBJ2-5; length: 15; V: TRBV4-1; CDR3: CASSQDVREGETQYF
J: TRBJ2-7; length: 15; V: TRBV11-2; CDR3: CASSSDSQRTYEQYF
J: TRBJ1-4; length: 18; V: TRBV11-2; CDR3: CASSFGLWGVQDNEKLFF
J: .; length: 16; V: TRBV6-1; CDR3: CASSERLATVSYEQYF
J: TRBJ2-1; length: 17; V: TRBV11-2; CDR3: CASSSVERAGGINEQFF
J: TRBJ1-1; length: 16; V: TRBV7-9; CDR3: CASSSLRGVLNTEAFF
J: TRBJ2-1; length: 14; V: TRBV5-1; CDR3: CASSDGTKFNEQFF
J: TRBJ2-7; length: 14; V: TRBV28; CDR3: CASSYSGSAYEQYF
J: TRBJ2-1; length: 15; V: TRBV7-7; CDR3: CASSPVLTIQNEQFF
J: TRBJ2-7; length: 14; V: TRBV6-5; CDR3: CASSRTGGSYEQYF
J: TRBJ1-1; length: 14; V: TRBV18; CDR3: CASSLLLQGRGAFF
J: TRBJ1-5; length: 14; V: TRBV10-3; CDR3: CATQGAGGNQPQHF
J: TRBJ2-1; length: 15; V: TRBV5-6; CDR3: CAGSRILFSAAEQFF
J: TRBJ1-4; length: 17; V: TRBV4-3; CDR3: CASSQITPGQANEKLFF
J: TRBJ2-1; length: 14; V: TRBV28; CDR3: CASSFSTSGNEQFF
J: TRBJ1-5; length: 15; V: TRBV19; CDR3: CASQHLDRVNQPQHF
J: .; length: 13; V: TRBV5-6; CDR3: CASSSGLHGELFF
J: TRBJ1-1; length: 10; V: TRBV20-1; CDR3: CSARQGVAFF
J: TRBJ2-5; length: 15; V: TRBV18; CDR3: CASTPRQAPKETQYF
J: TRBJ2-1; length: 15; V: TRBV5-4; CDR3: CASSFRESGTNEQFF
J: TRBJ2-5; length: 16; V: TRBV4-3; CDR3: CASSPSGILYQETQYF